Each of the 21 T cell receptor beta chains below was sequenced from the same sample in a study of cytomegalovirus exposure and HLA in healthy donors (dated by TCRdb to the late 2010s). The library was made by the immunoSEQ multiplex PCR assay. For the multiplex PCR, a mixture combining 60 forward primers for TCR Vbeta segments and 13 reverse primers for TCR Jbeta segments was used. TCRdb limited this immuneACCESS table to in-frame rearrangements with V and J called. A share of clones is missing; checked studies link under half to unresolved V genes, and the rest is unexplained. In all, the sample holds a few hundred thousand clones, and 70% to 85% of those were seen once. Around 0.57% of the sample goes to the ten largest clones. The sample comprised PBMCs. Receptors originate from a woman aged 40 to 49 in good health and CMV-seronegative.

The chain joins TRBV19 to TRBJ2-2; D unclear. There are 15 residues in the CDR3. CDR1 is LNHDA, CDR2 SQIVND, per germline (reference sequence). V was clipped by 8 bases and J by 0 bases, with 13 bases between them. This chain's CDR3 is CASGRSRANTGELFF. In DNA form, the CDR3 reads TGTGCCAGTGGCAGGTCCCGAGCGAACACCGGGGAGCTGTTTTTT.

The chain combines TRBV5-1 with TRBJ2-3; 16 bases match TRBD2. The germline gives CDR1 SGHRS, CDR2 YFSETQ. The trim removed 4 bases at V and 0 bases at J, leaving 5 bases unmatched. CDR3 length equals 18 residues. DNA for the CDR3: TGCGCCAGCAGCCCTCCGGGACTAGCGGGGGGGAGCACAGATACGCAGTATTTT. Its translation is CASSPPGLAGGSTDTQYF.

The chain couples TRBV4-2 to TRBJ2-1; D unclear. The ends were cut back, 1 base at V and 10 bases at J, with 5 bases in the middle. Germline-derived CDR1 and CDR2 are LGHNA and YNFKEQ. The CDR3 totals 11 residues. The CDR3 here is CASSQGLEQFF. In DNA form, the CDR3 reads TGTGCCAGCAGCCAAGGACTCGAGCAGTTCTTC.

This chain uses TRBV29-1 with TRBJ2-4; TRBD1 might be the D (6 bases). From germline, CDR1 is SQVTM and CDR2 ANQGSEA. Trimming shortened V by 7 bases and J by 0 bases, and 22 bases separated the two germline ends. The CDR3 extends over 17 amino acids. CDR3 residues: CSATPGHPRLAKNIQYF. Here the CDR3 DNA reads TGCAGCGCCACTCCGGGACACCCAAGATTAGCCAAAAACATTCAGTACTTC.

The CDR3 sequence: CASSEQKNTEAFF. As DNA, the CDR3 is TGTGCCAGCTCAGAACAGAAGAACACTGAAGCTTTCTTT. The chain combines TRBV18 with TRBJ1-1; D remains unclear. The V gene's germline CDR1 is KGHSH and CDR2 LQKENI. V was trimmed by 5 bases and J by 1 base, leaving 8 bases between them. CDR3 length: 13 residues.

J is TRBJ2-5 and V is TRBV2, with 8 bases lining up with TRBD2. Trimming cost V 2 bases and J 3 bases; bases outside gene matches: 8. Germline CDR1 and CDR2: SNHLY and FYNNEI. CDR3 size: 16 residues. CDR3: CASSERVAGLKETQYF. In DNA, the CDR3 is TGTGCCAGCAGTGAACGGGTAGCGGGGCTGAAAGAGACCCAGTACTTC.

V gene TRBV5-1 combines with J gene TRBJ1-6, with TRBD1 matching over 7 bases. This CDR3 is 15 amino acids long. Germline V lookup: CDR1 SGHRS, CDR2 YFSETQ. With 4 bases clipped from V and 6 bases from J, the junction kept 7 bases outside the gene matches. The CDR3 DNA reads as TGCGCCAGCAGCGATGGGACAGCAACTAATTCACCCCTCCACTTT. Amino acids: CASSDGTATNSPLHF.

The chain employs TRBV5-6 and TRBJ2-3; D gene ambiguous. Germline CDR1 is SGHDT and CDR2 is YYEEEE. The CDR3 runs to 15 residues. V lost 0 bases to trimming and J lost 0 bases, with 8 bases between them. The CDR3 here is CASSLAPSSTDTQYF. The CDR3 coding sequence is TGTGCCAGCAGCTTGGCCCCGTCTAGCACAGATACGCAGTATTTT. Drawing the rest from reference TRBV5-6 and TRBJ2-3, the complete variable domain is DAGVTQSPTHLIKTRGQQVTLRCSPKSGHDTVSWYQQALGQGPQFIFQYYEEEERQRGNFPDRFSGHQFPNYSSELNVNALLLGDSALYLCASSLAPSSTDTQYFGPGTRLTVL.

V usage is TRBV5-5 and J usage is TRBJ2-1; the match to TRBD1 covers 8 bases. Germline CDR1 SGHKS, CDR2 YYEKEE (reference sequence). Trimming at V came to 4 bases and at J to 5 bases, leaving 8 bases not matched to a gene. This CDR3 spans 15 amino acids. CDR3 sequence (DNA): TGTGCCAGCAGCAGGACAGGGCTGGGTCACAATGAGCAGTTCTTC. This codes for CASSRTGLGHNEQFF.

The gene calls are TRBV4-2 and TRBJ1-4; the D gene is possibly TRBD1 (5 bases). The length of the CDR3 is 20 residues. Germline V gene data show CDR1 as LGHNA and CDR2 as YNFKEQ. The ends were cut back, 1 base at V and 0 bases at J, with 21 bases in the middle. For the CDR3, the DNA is TGTGCCAGCAGCCAAGGGGCTATTGGGGGGGGGTTCGCAACTAATGAAAAACTGTTTTTT. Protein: CASSQGAIGGGFATNEKLFF.

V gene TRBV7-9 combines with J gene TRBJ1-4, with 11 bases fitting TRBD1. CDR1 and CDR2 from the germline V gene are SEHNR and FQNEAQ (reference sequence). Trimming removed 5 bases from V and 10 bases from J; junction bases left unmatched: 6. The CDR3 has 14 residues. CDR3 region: CASSPGQGGGKLFF. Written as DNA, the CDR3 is TGTGCCAGCAGCCCGGGACAGGGGGGAGGAAAACTGTTTTTT. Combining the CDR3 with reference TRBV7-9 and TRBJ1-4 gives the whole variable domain DTGVSQNPRHKITKRGQNVTFRCDPISEHNRLYWYRQTLGQGPEFLTYFQNEAQLEKSRLLSDRFSAERPKGSFSTLEIQRTEQGDSAMYLCASSPGQGGGKLFFGSGTQLSVL.

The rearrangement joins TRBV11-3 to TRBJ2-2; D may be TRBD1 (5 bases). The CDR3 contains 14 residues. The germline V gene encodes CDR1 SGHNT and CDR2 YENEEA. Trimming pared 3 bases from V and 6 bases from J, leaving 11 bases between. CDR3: CASSFLTGSGELFF. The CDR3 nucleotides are TGTGCCAGCAGCTTCCTCACAGGATCCGGGGAGCTGTTTTTT.

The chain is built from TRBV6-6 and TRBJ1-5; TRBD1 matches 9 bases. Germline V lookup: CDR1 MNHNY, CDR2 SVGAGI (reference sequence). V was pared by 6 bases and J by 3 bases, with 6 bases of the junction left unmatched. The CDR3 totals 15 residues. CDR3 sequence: CASRETGGINQPQHF. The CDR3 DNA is TGTGCCAGCAGGGAAACAGGGGGCATCAATCAGCCCCAGCATTTT.

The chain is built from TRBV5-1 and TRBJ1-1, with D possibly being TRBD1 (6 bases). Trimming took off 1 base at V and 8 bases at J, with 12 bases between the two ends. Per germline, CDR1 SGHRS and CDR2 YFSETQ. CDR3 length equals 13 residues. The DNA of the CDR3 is TGCGCCAGCAGCTTGACCGGACAGCCAGAAGCTTTCTTT. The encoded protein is CASSLTGQPEAFF.

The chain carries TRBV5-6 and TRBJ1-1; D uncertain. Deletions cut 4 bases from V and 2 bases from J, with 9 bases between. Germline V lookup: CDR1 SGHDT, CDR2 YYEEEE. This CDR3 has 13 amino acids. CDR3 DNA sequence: TGTGCCAGCAGCGTTGCGGCTAACACTGAAGCTTTCTTT. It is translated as CASSVAANTEAFF.

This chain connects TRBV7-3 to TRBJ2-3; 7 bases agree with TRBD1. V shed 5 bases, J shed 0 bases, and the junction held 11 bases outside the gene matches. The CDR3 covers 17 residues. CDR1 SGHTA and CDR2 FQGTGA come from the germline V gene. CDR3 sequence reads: CASSLLRRQGSTDTQYF. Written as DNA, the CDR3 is TGTGCCAGCAGCCTTCTTCGGAGACAGGGAAGCACAGATACGCAGTATTTT.

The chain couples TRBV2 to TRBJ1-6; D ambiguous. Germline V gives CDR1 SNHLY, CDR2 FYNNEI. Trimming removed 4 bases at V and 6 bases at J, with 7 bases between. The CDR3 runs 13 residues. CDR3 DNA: TGTGCCAGCAGTGTTGACTCTAATTCACCCCTCCACTTT. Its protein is CASSVDSNSPLHF.

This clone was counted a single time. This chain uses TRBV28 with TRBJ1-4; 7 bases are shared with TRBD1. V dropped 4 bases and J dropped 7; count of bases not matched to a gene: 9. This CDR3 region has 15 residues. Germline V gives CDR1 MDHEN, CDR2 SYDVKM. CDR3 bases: TGTGCCAGCAGTTCCCAAAGACAGGGCGCTGAAAAACTGTTTTTT. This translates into CASSSQRQGAEKLFF.

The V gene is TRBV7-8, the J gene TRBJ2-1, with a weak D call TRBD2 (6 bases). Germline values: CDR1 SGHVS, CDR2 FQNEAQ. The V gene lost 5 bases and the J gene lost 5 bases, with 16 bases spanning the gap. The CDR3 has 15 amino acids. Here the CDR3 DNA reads TGTGCCAGCAGCACCAGACTAGATACCCACAATGAGCAGTTCTTC. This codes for CASSTRLDTHNEQFF.

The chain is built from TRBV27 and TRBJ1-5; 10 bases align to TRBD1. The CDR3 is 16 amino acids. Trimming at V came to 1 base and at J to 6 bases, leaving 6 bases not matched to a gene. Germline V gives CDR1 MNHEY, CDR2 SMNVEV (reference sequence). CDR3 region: CASSLYGTGAGQPQHF. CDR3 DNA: TGTGCCAGCAGTTTATATGGGACAGGGGCTGGTCAGCCCCAGCATTTT.

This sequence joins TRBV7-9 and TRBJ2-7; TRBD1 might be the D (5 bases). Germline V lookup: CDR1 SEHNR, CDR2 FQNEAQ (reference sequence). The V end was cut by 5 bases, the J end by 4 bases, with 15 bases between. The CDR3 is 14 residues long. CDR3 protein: CASSPDSPPYEQYF. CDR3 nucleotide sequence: TGTGCCAGCAGCCCAGACAGTCCGCCGTACGAGCAGTACTTC.